This TCR beta chain is drawn from a study of OX40 agonist ivuxolimab in advanced cancers. Sequencing was performed with immunoSEQ multiplex PCR; in TCRdb, only in-frame clones are kept and a portion is missing. The table shows about 78,000 clones, with roughly 80% occurring only once. After removal of 1 base from V and 6 bases from J, the junction contained 2 bases not matched to a gene. Germline V CDR1 and CDR2: MNHEY, SMNVEV (reference sequence). CDR3 length equals 15 residues. The source material was CD4+ or CD8+ T cells sorted from blood, sampled in a trial of the OX40 agonist ivuxolimab. This sequence joins TRBV27 and TRBJ2-1, with TRBD1 matching over 11 bases. This sequence was found in an adult with an advanced solid tumor such as melanoma, head and neck, liver or kidney cancer. The CDR3 DNA follows: TGTGCCAGCAGTTTATGGGACAGGGGGTCCAATGAGCAGTTCTTC. It translates to CASSLWDRGSNEQFF.